This T cell receptor beta chain comes out of a study of blood T cell repertoires in COVID-19. On the study more broadly: Collection of acute and convalescent COVID-19 samples took place in the United States, Italy and Spain. Sources were T cells, B-cell-depleted T cells, or PBMCs; the material itself was cDNA or gDNA.

Original processing notes: Amplification from reference gene primers served as the basis for estimated nucleated cell counts. The table came from immunoSEQ multiplex PCR; TCRdb's copy has only in-frame clones and leaves some out. V, J and clone size are those of that table, while D and trimming were read from the DNA. Among under 350,000 clones listed, 75% to 90% were seen once. This CDR3 comprises 13 residues. The germline CDR1 and CDR2 sequences are KGHSH and LQKENI. V lost 5 bases and J 5 bases, leaving 10 bases between the germline ends. The source of this sequence is a man between 40 and 49 years old with acute or convalescent COVID-19. The sample taken for sequencing was peripheral blood. The rearrangement joins TRBV18 to TRBJ1-5; D is undetermined. CDR3 sequence reads: CASSSGGDQPQHF. CDR3 coding DNA: TGTGCCAGCTCAAGTGGAGGCGATCAGCCCCAGCATTTT.